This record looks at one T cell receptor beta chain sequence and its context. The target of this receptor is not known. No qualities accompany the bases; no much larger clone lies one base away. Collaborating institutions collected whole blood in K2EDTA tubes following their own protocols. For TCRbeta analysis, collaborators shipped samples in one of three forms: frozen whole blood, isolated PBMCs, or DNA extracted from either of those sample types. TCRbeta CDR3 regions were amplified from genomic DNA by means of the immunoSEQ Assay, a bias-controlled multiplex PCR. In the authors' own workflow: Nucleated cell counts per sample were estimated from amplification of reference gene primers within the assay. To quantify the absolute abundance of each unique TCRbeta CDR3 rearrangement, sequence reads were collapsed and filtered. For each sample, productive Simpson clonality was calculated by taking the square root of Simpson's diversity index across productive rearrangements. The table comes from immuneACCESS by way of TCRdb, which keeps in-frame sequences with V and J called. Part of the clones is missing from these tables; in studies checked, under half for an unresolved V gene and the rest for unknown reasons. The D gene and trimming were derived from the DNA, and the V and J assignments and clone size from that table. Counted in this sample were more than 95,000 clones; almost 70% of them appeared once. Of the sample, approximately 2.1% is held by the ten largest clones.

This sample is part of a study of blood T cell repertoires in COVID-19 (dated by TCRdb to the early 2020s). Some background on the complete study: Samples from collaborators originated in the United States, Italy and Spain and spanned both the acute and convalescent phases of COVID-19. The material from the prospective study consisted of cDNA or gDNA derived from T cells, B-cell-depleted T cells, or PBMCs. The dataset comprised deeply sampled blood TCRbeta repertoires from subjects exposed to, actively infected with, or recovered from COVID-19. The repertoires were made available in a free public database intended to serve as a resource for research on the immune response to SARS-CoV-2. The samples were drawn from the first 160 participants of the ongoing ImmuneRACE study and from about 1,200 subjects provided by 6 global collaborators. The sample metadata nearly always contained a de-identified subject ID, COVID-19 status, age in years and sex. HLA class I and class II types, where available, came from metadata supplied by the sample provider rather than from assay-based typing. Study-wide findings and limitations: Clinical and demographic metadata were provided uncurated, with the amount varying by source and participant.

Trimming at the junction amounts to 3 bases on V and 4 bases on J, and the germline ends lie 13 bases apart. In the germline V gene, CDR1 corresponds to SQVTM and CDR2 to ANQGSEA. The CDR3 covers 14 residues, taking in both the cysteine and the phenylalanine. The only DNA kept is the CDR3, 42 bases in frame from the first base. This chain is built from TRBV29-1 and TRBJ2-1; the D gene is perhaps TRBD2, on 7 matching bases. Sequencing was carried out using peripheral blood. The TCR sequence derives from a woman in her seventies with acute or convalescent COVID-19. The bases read TGCAGCGTTGATGGGGGGGCGGTTTACAATGAGCAGTTCTTC. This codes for CSVDGGAVYNEQFF.